The rows below give T cell receptor beta chains drawn from one sample of a study of blood T cell repertoires in COVID-19. Assay used: immunoSEQ multiplex PCR; TCRdb lists only in-frame clones, some missing. The repertoire holds some 200,000 clones, under 90% seen once, with roughly 4.6% in the top ten. Sequencing was performed on peripheral blood. All receptors derive from a woman in her sixties or seventies who had recovered from COVID-19. CDR3s include the opening cysteine and the closing phenylalanine or tryptophan. Fields, in order: J gene, V gene, D gene, clone size, CDR3 DNA, CDR3 protein. The D gene is left open where the match is weak. Clone size appears in some rows only: once, few, many, or a class for an expanded clone.

TRBJ2-7,TRBV28,NA,NA,TGTGCCAGCAGTCGAGACTACGAGCAGTACTTC,CASSRDYEQYF
TRBJ1-2,TRBV7-2,TRBD1,NA,TGTGCCAGCAGCACCCGGGACAGGGCGGGTGGCTACACCTTC,CASSTRDRAGGYTF
TRBJ1-1,TRBV30,TRBD1,NA,TGTGCCGGACAGGGGACCCTCACTGAAGCTTTCTTT,CAGQGTLTEAFF
TRBJ2-2,TRBV27,NA,NA,TGTGCCAGCAGCCTAAAACCCGCGAACACCGGGGAGCTGTTTTTT,CASSLKPANTGELFF
TRBJ1-3,TRBV7-2,NA,NA,TGTGCCAGCAGCTGGGACACCTTCTCTGGAAACACCATATATTTT,CASSWDTFSGNTIYF
TRBJ1-6,TRBV7-9,NA,NA,TGTGCCAGCAGCCCAGACCCTGGGGGGATCTACTATAATTCACCCCTCCACTTT,CASSPDPGGIYYNSPLHF
TRBJ1-3,TRBV14,TRBD1,NA,TGTGCCAGCAGCCAATATGTTCGATTAAGACAGGGACCTGGAAACACCATATATTTT,CASSQYVRLRQGPGNTIYF
TRBJ2-3,TRBV10-3,TRBD2,NA,TGTGCCATCAGTGAGTCGACGACTAGCGGGGGCCATACGCAGTATTTT,CAISESTTSGGHTQYF
TRBJ2-5,TRBV2,TRBD2,NA,TGTGCCAGCAGCGGGACTAGCGGGTTTAACCAAGAGACCCAGTACTTC,CASSGTSGFNQETQYF
TRBJ2-2,TRBV4-1,TRBD1,NA,TGCGCCAGCAGCCAACAGACAGGGGCCCCAGAGAACACCGGGGAGCTGTTTTTT,CASSQQTGAPENTGELFF
TRBJ2-7,TRBV11-3,TRBD1,few,TGTGCCAGCGGGCAGGGGGCCAACGAGCAGTACTTC,CASGQGANEQYF
TRBJ1-2,TRBV10-3,NA,NA,TGTGCCATCAGTGATCGCGGGGGTGATGGCTACACCTTC,CAISDRGGDGYTF
TRBJ2-3,TRBV30,TRBD2,NA,TGTGCCTGGAGTGAGGCTAGCGGGGGGGCAGATACGCAGTATTTT,CAWSEASGGADTQYF
TRBJ2-5,TRBV6-1,NA,once,TGTGCCAGCAGTGAGGGCAGCCAAGAGACCCAGTACTTC,CASSEGSQETQYF
TRBJ2-5,TRBV6-5,TRBD1,NA,TGTGCCAGCAGCTCGGACAGGGGTGTGGAGACCCAGTACTTC,CASSSDRGVETQYF
TRBJ2-1,TRBV9,NA,NA,TGTGCCAGCGCAGGACAACCACCCAATGAGCAGTTCTTC,CASAGQPPNEQFF
TRBJ1-4,TRBV5-6,NA,NA,TGTGCCAGCAGCTTCTTCTGGGGAGAGGAAAAACTGTTTTTT,CASSFFWGEEKLFF
TRBJ2-5,TRBV19,TRBD1,NA,TGTGCCAGTAGTATGGGGACAGGGAGAGAGACCCAGTACTTC,CASSMGTGRETQYF